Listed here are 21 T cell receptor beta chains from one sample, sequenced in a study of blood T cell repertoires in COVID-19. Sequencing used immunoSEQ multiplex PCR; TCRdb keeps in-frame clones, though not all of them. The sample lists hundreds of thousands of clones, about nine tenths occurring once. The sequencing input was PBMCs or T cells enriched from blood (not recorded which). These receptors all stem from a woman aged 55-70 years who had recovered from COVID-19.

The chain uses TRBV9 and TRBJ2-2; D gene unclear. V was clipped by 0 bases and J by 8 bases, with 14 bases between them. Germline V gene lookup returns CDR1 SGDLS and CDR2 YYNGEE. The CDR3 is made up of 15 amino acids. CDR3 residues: CASSVEHKPFGELFF. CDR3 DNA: TGTGCCAGCAGCGTAGAGCATAAACCTTTTGGGGAGCTGTTTTTT.

The DNA for the CDR3 is TGCGCCAGCAGCTTGAAGGGGGTGTACGAGCAGTACTTC. Translating it yields CASSLKGVYEQYF. This chain uses TRBV5-1 with TRBJ2-7, with D tentatively TRBD1 (6 bases). Germline V gene sequence: CDR1 SGHRS, CDR2 YFSETQ. V dropped 1 base and J dropped 4 bases, with 9 bases sitting between them. The CDR3 is 13 residues long.

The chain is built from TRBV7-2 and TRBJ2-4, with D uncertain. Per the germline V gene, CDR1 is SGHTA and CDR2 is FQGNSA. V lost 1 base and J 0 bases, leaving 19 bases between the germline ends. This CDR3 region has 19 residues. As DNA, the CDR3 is TGTGCCAGCAGCTTAGAGTGGTTGGAGTCAGATATAGCCAAAAACATTCAGTACTTC. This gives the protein CASSLEWLESDIAKNIQYF. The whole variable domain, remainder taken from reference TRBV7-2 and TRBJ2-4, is GAGVSQSPSNKVTEKGKDVELRCDPISGHTALYWYRQSLGQGLEFLIYFQGNSAPDKSGLPSDRFSAERTGGSVSTLTIQRTQQEDSAVYLCASSLEWLESDIAKNIQYFGAGTRLSVL.

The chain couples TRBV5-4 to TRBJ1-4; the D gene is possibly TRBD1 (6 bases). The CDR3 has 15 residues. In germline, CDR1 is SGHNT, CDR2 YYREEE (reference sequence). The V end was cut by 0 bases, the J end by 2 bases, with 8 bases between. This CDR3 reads CASSLATGTNEKLFF. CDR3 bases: TGTGCCAGCAGCTTGGCCACAGGGACTAATGAAAAACTGTTTTTT.

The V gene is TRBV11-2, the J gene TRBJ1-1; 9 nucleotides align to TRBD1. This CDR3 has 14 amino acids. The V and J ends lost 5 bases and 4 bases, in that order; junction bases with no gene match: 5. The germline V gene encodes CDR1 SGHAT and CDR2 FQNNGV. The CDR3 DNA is TGTGCCAGCAGCACGGGACAGGGAAGCACTGAAGCTTTCTTT. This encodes CASSTGQGSTEAFF.

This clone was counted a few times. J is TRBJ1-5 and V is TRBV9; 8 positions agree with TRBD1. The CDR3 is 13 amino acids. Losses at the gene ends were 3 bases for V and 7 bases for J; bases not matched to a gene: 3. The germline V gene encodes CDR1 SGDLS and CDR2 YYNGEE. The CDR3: CASSAQGDQPQHF. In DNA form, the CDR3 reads TGTGCCAGCAGCGCACAGGGGGACCAGCCCCAGCATTTT.

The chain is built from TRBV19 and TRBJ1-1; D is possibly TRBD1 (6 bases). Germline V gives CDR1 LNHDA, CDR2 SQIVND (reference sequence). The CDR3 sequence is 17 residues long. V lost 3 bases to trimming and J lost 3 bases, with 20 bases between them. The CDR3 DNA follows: TGTGCCAGTAGTATGGCGGGGGCAGGGTGGGGGTACACTGAAGCTTTCTTT. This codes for CASSMAGAGWGYTEAFF.

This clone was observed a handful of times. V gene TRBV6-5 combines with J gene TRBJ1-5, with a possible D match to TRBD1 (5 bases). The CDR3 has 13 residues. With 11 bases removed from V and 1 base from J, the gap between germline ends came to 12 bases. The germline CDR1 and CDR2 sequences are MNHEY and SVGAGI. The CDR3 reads CAAGGQSNQPQHF. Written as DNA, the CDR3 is TGTGCCGCCGGGGGTCAAAGCAATCAGCCCCAGCATTTT.

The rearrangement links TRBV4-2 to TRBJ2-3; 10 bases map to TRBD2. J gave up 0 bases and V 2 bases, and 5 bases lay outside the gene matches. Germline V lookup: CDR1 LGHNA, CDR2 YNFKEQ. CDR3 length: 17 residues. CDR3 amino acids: CASSQMGTSESTDTQYF. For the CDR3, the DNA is TGTGCCAGCAGCCAAATGGGGACTAGCGAGAGCACAGATACGCAGTATTTT.

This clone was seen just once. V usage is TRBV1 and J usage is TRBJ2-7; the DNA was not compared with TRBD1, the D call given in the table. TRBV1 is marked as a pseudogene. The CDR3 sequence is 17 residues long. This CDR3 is CTSSQDPKGHKIYEQYV. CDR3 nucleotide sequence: TGCACCAGCAGCCAAGACCCCAAAGGACATAAGATCTACGAGCAGTACGTC.

The CDR3 protein is CASSLVGGQGTEAFF. Written as DNA, the CDR3 is TGTGCCAGCAGCTTGGTAGGGGGCCAGGGCACTGAAGCTTTCTTT. V usage is TRBV5-5 and J usage is TRBJ1-1; 7 bases are a match to TRBD1. The CDR3 has 15 amino acids. V lost 0 bases and J lost 4; bases outside the gene matches: 6. CDR1 and CDR2 (germline): SGHKS, YYEKEE (reference sequence).

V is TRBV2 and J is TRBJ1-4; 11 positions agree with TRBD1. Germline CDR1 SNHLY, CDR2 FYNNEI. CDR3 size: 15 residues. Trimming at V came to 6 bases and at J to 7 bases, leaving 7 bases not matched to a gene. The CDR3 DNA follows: TGTGCCAGCAGAGCGACCGGGACAGGGGGTGAAAAACTGTTTTTT. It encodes CASRATGTGGEKLFF.

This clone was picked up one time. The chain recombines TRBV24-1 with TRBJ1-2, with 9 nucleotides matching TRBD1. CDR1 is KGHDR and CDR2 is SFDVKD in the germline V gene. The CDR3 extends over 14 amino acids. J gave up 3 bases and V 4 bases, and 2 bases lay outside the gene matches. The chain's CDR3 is CATSERDRDYGYTF. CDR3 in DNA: TGTGCCACCAGTGAAAGGGACAGGGACTATGGCTACACCTTC.

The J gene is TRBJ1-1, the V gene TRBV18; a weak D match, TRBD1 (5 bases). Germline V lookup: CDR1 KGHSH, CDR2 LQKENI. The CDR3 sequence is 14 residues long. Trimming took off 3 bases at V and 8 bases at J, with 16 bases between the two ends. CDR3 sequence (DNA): TGTGCCAGCTCACCTCAGGGTTATGCGGGAGAAGCTTTCTTT. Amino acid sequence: CASSPQGYAGEAFF. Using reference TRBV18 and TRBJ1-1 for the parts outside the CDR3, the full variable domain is NAGVMQNPRHLVRRRGQEARLRCSPMKGHSHVYWYRQLPEEGLKFMVYLQKENIIDESGMPKERFSAEFPKEGPSILRIQQVVRGDSAAYFCASSPQGYAGEAFFGQGTRLTVV.

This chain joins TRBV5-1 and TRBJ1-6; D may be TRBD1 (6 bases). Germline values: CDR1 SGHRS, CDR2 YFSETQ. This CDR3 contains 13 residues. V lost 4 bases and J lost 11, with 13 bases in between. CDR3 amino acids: CASSGSGVPPLHF. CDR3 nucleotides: TGCGCCAGCAGCGGGTCAGGGGTGCCACCCCTCCACTTT. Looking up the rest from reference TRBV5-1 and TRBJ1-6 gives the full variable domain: KAGVTQTPRYLIKTRGQQVTLSCSPISGHRSVSWYQQTPGQGLQFLFEYFSETQRNKGNFPGRFSGRQFSNSRSEMNVSTLELGDSALYLCASSGSGVPPLHFGNGTRLTVT.

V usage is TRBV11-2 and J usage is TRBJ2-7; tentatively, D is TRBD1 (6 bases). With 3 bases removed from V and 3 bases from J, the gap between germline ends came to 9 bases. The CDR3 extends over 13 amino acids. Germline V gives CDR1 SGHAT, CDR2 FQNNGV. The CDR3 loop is CASSLAGVYEQYV. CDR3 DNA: TGTGCCAGCAGCTTGGCAGGGGTCTACGAGCAGTACGTC.

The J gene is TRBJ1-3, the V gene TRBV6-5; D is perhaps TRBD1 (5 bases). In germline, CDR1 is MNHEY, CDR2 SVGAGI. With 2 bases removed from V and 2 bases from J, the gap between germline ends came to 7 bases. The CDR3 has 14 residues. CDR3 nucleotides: TGTGCCAGCAGTTACGACAGTACTGGAAACACCATATATTTT. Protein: CASSYDSTGNTIYF.

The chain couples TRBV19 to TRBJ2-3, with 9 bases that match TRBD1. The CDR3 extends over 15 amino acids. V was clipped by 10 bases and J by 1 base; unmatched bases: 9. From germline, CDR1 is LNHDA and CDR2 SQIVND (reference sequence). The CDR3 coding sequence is TGTGCCACCGATTCCGGGACAGGGCGCACAGATACGCAGTATTTT. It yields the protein CATDSGTGRTDTQYF.

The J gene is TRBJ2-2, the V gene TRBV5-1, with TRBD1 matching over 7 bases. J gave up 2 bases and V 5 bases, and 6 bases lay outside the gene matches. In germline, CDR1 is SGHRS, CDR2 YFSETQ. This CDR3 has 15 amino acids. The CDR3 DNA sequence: TGCGCCAGCAGACCTAGGGGGCTCAACACCGGGGAGCTGTTTTTT. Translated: CASRPRGLNTGELFF.

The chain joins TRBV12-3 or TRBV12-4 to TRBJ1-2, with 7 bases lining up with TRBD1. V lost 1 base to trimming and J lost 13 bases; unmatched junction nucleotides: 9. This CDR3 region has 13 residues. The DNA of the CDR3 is TGTGCCAGCAGTTTAGTCCCGGGACAGCTCCTCACCTTC. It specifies CASSLVPGQLLTF.

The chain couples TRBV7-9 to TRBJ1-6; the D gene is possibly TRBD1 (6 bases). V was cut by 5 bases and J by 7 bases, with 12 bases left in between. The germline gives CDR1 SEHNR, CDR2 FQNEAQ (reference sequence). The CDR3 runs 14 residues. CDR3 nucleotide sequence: TGTGCCAGCAGCCGGGGACAAGAAAATTCACCCCTCCACTTT. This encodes CASSRGQENSPLHF.